Each of the 14 T cell receptor beta chains below was sequenced from the same sample in a study of regulatory T cells in long-lasting Graves disease (dated by TCRdb to about 2021). Libraries were prepared through multiplex PCR. Sequencing used an Illumina HiSeq 4000. iRepertoire HTBI primers and Arm-PCR amplification of CDR3 regions were used to construct TCR beta libraries. TCRdb trimmed public reads at Q25 via fastp, called clones via MiXCR and kept in-frame beta chains. Each entry merges the rows of one CDR3 protein and shows their most common DNA and genes. A total of about 330,000 distinct CDR3 sequences appear in this sample, about 16% of them only once. Clones ranked in the top ten supply just over 20% of the sample. The time point label for this specimen denotes: newly diagnosed GD, antithyroid drugs for less than 3 months. RNA was extracted from PBMCs in TRIzol for both TCR sequencing and RNA sequencing.

This sample also belongs to another study, concerning T cells in Graves' hyperthyroidism and ophthalmopathy.

The sample was peripheral blood mononuclear cells (PBMCs), taken at new diagnosis, from a patient treated with antithyroid drugs. The source of these receptors is a woman under 30 with Graves disease. Donor details come from another sample of the same person, matched by shared clones.

This clonotype was detected many times. The V call is TRBV15, the J call TRBJ2-5; 7 bases match TRBD2. The CDR3 runs 17 residues. V lost 6 bases and J lost 5; bases outside the gene matches: 18. The germline V gene encodes CDR1 LNHNV and CDR2 YYDKDF (reference sequence). The CDR3 sequence: CATSHRGLAGGRETQYF. For the CDR3, the DNA is TGTGCCACCAGTCACCGCGGCTTAGCGGGTGGGCGGGAGACCCAGTACTTC.

This clonotype was picked up many times. The chain couples TRBV3-1 to TRBJ1-1; TRBD1 aligns across 7 bases. The germline V gene has CDR1 LGHDT and CDR2 YNNKEL (reference sequence). This CDR3 has 16 amino acids. V trimming: 1 base; J trimming: 2 bases; junction bases outside the gene matches: 7. The CDR3 DNA is TGTGCCAGCAGCCAAGGACAGGGCCGGATAAACACTGAAGCTTTCTTT. Amino acids: CASSQGQGRINTEAFF.

This clonotype was recorded at least ten times. At one end, the junction sequence differs from germline, possibly due to a read error. The chain carries TRBV7-7 and TRBJ2-5; D may be TRBD2 (5 bases). CDR1 is SSHAT and CDR2 is FNYEAQ in the germline V gene (reference sequence). The CDR3 is 16 amino acids. CDR3 sequence reads: CASSQSVTGGQETQYF. The CDR3, as DNA: TGTGCTAGCAGCCAATCCGTGACCGGAGGCCAAGAGACCCAGTACTTC.

A few counts support this clonotype. The V and J genes are TRBV5-1 and TRBJ1-3; D might be TRBD1 (6 bases). Germline V gene data show CDR1 as SGHRS and CDR2 as YFSETQ. The CDR3 is 15 amino acids. Trimming cost V 4 bases and J 4 bases, with 15 bases left between them. The CDR3 loop is CASSPETGPGNTIYF. The DNA of the CDR3 is TGCGCCAGCAGCCCAGAGACAGGCCCCGGAAACACCATATATTTT.

This clonotype has ten or more counts. The J gene is TRBJ2-1, the V gene TRBV2; 7 positions match TRBD2. This CDR3 spans 14 amino acids. V was pared by 7 bases and J by 7 bases, with 10 bases of the junction left unmatched. CDR1 is SNHLY and CDR2 is FYNNEI in the germline V gene. Written as DNA, the CDR3 is TGTGCCAGCAACCCGGGGCGGGGGAATAATGAGCAGTTCTTC. Translating it yields CASNPGRGNNEQFF. The complete variable domain, with remaining parts taken from reference TRBV2 and TRBJ2-1, reads EPEVTQTPSHQVTQMGQEVILRCVPISNHLYFYWYRQILGQKVEFLVSFYNNEISEKSEIFDDQFSVERPDGSNFTLKIRSTKLEDSAMYFCASNPGRGNNEQFFGPGTRLTVL.

Note on this clonotype: This may arise from a read error, as a much more abundant clone is one base away. V and J are TRBV5-8 and TRBJ2-4, with D possibly TRBD1 on 5 matching bases. CDR1 SGHTS and CDR2 YDEGEE come from the germline V gene. Trimming took 4 bases from V and 1 from J, leaving 27 bases between them. The CDR3 runs to 20 residues. This chain's CDR3 is CASSQDQQVGWYKAKNIQYF. The CDR3 DNA sequence: TGTGCCAGCAGCCAAGATCAACAGGTGGGGTGGTATAAGGCCAAAAACATTCAGTACTTC.

This clonotype was seen ten or more times. The J gene is TRBJ1-5, the V gene TRBV15; no clear D gene. V lost 1 base and J lost 0, with 10 bases in between. This CDR3 is built from 16 residues. The V gene's germline CDR1 is LNHNV and CDR2 YYDKDF (reference sequence). The CDR3 loop is CATSRGSDYSNQPQHF. The CDR3 DNA sequence: TGTGCCACCAGCAGAGGGTCCGATTATAGCAATCAGCCCCAGCATTTT.

This clonotype was found a few times. The chain uses TRBV10-2 and TRBJ2-1; 7 bases align to TRBD1. The CDR3 totals 15 residues. Germline lookup yields CDR1 WSHSY and CDR2 SAAADI. The J segment lost 6 bases and the V segment lost 5 bases, leaving 10 bases of the junction unmatched. CDR3 in amino acids: CASSLTGTAVNEQFF. CDR3 in DNA: TGCGCCAGCAGTCTAACCGGGACAGCTGTCAATGAGCAGTTCTTC.

This clonotype showed up many times. The chain is built from TRBV6-2 or TRBV6-3 and TRBJ2-7, with 7 positions matching TRBD1. The CDR3 has 16 amino acids. Unmatched junction bases numbered 15, after V lost 5 bases and J lost 5 bases. Germline CDR1 reads MNHEY; CDR2 reads SVGEGT. The CDR3 loop is CASSVVTGAEFHEQYF. In nucleotides, the CDR3 is TGTGCCAGCAGTGTCGTTACAGGGGCCGAATTCCACGAGCAGTACTTC.

This clonotype was detected many times. The chain links TRBV3-1 to TRBJ1-2; 10 bases line up with TRBD1. CDR3 length equals 14 residues. CDR1 is LGHDT, CDR2 YNNKEL, per germline (reference sequence). The ends lost 4 bases at V and 6 bases at J; junction bases unmatched: 5. This CDR3 reads CASSRQGAPHGYTF. The CDR3 DNA reads TGTGCCAGCAGCCGACAGGGGGCCCCCCATGGCTACACCTTC.

Remarks on this clonotype: A much larger clone lies a single base off, so this may be a read error. V gene TRBV20-1 combines with J gene TRBJ2-3; 12 positions agree with TRBD2. The CDR3 covers 17 residues. Germline V gene data show CDR1 as DFQATT and CDR2 as SNEGSKA (reference sequence). In DNA form, the CDR3 reads TGCAGTGCTCCCAGGACTAGCGGGGTTCCAGGCACAGGTACGCAGTATTTT. It specifies CSAPRTSGVPGTGTQYF.

The sample holds a few counts of this clonotype. The rearrangement links TRBV4-1 to TRBJ2-3; D is possibly TRBD2 (6 bases). The V end lost 3 bases, the J end lost 5 bases, and 9 bases lay between the germline ends. This CDR3 has 13 residues. Germline CDR1 is MGHRA and CDR2 is YSYEKL. CDR3 DNA: TGCGCCAGCAGCCACGGGACTGGAGATACGCAGTATTTT. As protein: CASSHGTGDTQYF.

This sequence joins TRBV28 and TRBJ1-3, with D perhaps matching TRBD1 (6 bases). The CDR3 covers 13 residues. CDR1 and CDR2 from the germline V gene are MDHEN and SYDVKM. V lost 6 bases to trimming and J lost 3 bases, with 9 bases between them. This chain's CDR3 is CASSRDNGNTIYF. CDR3 sequence (DNA): TGTGCCAGCAGCCGGGACAATGGAAACACCATATATTTT.

This clonotype was counted ten times or more. This chain's CDR3 is CASSDRAGATGELFF. CDR3 coding DNA: TGTGCCAGCAGTGATCGAGCGGGAGCGACCGGGGAGCTGTTTTTT. The chain links TRBV6-4 to TRBJ2-2, with 8 bases aligning to TRBD2. The CDR3 has 15 residues. The germline CDR1 and CDR2 sequences are MRHNA and SNTAGT. Trimming at V came to 3 bases and at J to 5 bases, leaving 5 bases not matched to a gene.